Listed below are T cell receptor beta chains from one sample, sequenced in a study of vaccination effects on CD4 cells after COVID-19. These receptors lack a known antigen. Using immunoSEQ multiplex PCR, the repertoire was profiled, and TCRdb retains in-frame clones only, with some absent. This sample has under 25,000 clones, with about 75% found just once. Sequenced material: CD4+ T cells from PBMCs cultured with HCoV-NL63 spike peptides, taken before COVID-19 vaccination. All receptors derive from a human donor who received a COVID-19 vaccine. Each CDR3 is given with its conserved first and last residue. Each record gives: clone size, V gene, J gene, D gene, CDR3 protein, CDR3 DNA. A D gene is named only where the DNA matches it firmly. Some rows have no size entry. The others give once, few or many, or a class for an expanded clone.

NA	TRBV12-3/TRBV12-4	TRBJ2-1	NA	CASSLSSNNEQFF	TGTGCCAGCAGTTTAAGTAGTAACAATGAGCAGTTCTTC
NA	TRBV6-5	TRBJ2-1	TRBD1	CASSRDRTRSEQFF	TGTGCCAGCAGTAGGGACAGGACGAGAAGTGAGCAGTTCTTC
NA	TRBV30	TRBJ1-1	NA	CAWSGYRAGQAFF	TGTGCCTGGAGTGGATATCGGGCAGGGCAAGCTTTCTTT
NA	TRBV29-1	TRBJ1-1	NA	CSVGKVHYTEAFF	TGCAGCGTTGGTAAAGTCCATTACACTGAAGCTTTCTTT
NA	TRBV5-1	TRBJ1-4	NA	CASSVRPAEGKLFF	TGCGCCAGCAGCGTACGCCCTGCGGAGGGAAAACTGTTTTTT
NA	TRBV2	TRBJ1-2	NA	CASSQQTYGYTF	TGTGCCAGCAGTCAACAGACCTATGGCTACACCTTC
NA	TRBV9	TRBJ1-3	NA	CASSVGTYSGNTIYF	TGTGCCAGCAGCGTCGGGACTTACTCTGGAAACACCATATATTTT
once	TRBV6-2/TRBV6-3	TRBJ1-1	NA	CASSYPEERRAFF	TGTGCCAGCAGTTACCCGGAGGAAAGGAGGGCTTTCTTT
NA	TRBV4-2	TRBJ2-7	NA	CASSQEPNSYEQYF	TGTGCCAGCAGCCAAGAGCCCAACTCCTACGAGCAGTACTTC
NA	TRBV24-1	TRBJ1-3	NA	CATSDSRDAGNTIYF	TGTGCCACCAGTGATTCGAGAGACGCTGGAAACACCATATATTTT
NA	TRBV7-2	TRBJ1-3	NA	CASSLGTPGNTIYF	TGTGCCAGCAGCTTAGGGACTCCTGGAAACACCATATATTTT
NA	TRBV4-2	TRBJ2-1	NA	CASSQEIYDFNNEQFF	TGTGCCAGCAGCCAAGAGATTTATGACTTTAACAATGAGCAGTTCTTC
NA	TRBV9	TRBJ1-1	TRBD1	CASSPRGQGTNTEAFF	TGTGCCAGCAGCCCGAGGGGGCAGGGGACGAACACTGAAGCTTTCTTT
few	TRBV10-3	TRBJ1-1	NA	CAIRGENTEAFF	TGTGCCATCAGGGGGGAGAACACTGAAGCTTTCTTT
NA	TRBV3-1/TRBV3-2	TRBJ1-1	TRBD1	CASSQAAGGTEAFF	TGTGCCAGCAGCCAAGCCGCAGGGGGTACTGAAGCTTTCTTT
NA	TRBV28	TRBJ2-1	NA	CASSLEEWAGYNEQFF	TGTGCCAGCAGTTTAGAGGAGTGGGCGGGCTACAATGAGCAGTTCTTC
few	TRBV7-2	TRBJ1-6	NA	CASSLNSPLHF	TGTGCCAGCAGCTTAAATTCACCCCTCCACTTT
NA	TRBV19	TRBJ1-3	NA	CASLSRTASSGNTIYF	TGTGCCAGTTTATCCAGGACGGCAAGCTCTGGAAACACCATATATTTT
NA	TRBV5-5	TRBJ2-7	NA	CASSFSTYSPYEQYF	TGTGCCAGCAGCTTCTCGACATATAGTCCCTACGAGCAGTACTTC
few	TRBV24-1	TRBJ1-1	NA	CATSAGKNTEAFF	TGTGCCACCAGTGCTGGAAAGAACACTGAAGCTTTCTTT
NA	TRBV3-1/TRBV3-2	TRBJ1-5	NA	CASSHTNQPQHF	TGTGCCAGCAGCCACACCAATCAGCCCCAGCATTTT
NA	TRBV7-6	TRBJ1-3	NA	CASSLALGAKDGNTIYF	TGTGCCAGCAGCTTAGCGCTGGGAGCCAAGGATGGAAACACCATATATTTT
few	TRBV4-1	TRBJ1-1	NA	CASSQPTGRGLASGTEAFF	TGCGCCAGCAGCCAGCCCACAGGCAGGGGCTTAGCATCGGGGACTGAAGCTTTCTTT
once	TRBV7-2	TRBJ2-3	TRBD2	CASSNIGGRATQYF	TGTGCCAGCAGCAATATTGGGGGGAGGGCCACGCAGTATTTT
NA	TRBV18	TRBJ2-1	NA	CASSPGSDEQFF	TGTGCCAGCTCACCAGGGAGCGATGAGCAGTTCTTC
NA	TRBV9	TRBJ2-3	TRBD1	CASSARQGRTDTQYF	TGTGCCAGCAGCGCCCGACAGGGGAGAACAGATACGCAGTATTTT
few	TRBV2	TRBJ1-4	NA	CASSDRVLGEKLFF	TGTGCCAGCAGTGATAGGGTACTAGGTGAAAAACTGTTTTTT
NA	TRBV27	TRBJ2-3	NA	CASSLLAENTDTQYF	TGTGCCAGCAGTTTACTCGCGGAAAACACAGATACGCAGTATTTT
NA	TRBV18	TRBJ1-4	TRBD1	CASSPGQATNEKLFF	TGTGCCAGCTCACCGGGACAGGCAACTAATGAAAAACTGTTTTTT
NA	TRBV6-2/TRBV6-3	TRBJ2-1	TRBD2	CASSYWEGEQFF	TGTGCCAGCAGTTACTGGGAGGGTGAGCAGTTCTTC
NA	TRBV9	TRBJ2-7	TRBD2	CASSVTGTSGGYEQYF	TGTGCCAGCAGCGTAACCGGGACTAGCGGCGGTTACGAGCAGTACTTC